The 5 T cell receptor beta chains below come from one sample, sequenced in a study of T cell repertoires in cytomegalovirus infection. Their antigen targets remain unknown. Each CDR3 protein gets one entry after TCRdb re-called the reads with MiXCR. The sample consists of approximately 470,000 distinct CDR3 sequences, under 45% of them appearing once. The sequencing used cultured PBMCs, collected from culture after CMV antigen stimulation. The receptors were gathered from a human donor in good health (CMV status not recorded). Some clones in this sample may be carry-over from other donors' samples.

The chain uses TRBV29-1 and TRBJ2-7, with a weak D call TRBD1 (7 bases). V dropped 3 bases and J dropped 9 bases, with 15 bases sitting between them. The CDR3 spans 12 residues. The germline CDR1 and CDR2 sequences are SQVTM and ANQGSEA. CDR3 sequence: CSVDEQGTGQYF. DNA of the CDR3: TGCAGCGTTGATGAACAGGGGACTGGGCAGTACTTC.

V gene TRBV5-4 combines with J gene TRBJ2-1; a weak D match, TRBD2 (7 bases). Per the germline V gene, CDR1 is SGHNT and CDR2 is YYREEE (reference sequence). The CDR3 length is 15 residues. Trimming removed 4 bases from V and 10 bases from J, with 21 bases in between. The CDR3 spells CASSPGRGALGEQFF. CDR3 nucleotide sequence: TGTGCCAGCAGCCCCGGCCGGGGGGCCCTAGGGGAGCAGTTCTTC.

The CDR3 sequence is CASSLFAAAGTEAFF. In nucleotides, the CDR3 is TGTGCCAGCAGTTTATTTGCGGCCGCCGGCACTGAAGCTTTCTTT. This rearrangement joins TRBV28 to TRBJ1-1; D ambiguous. There are 15 residues in the CDR3. V lost 1 base and J lost 4, with 13 bases in between. Germline V lookup: CDR1 MDHEN, CDR2 SYDVKM.

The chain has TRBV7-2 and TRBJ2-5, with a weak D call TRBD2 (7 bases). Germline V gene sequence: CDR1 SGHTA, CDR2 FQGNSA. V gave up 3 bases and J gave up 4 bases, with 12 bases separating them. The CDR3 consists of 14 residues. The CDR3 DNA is TGTGCCAGCAGCTTTCACAGGGAGGGAGAGACCCAGTACTTC. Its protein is CASSFHREGETQYF.

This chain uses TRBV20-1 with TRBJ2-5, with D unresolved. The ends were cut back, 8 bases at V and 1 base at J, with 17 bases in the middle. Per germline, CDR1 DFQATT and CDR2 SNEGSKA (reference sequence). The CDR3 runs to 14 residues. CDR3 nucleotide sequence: TGCAGTCCTTTGGCGAGGCGCGGCCAAGAGACCCAGTACTTC. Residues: CSPLARRGQETQYF.